A single sample gave rise to the 14 T cell receptor beta chains below, sequenced in a study of blood T cell repertoires in COVID-19 (TCRdb year 2020). The library came from the immunoSEQ multiplex PCR assay. This is the immuneACCESS table as TCRdb keeps it, with only in-frame sequences that have V and J called. A part of the clones is gone; compared with another copy, unresolved V genes explain less than half, and the rest is unexplained. This sample has just over 300,000 clones in its table, and over 85% of those were observed once. The ten largest clones represent 1.8% of the sample. Sequenced: peripheral blood. These receptors were taken from a woman aged 25-40 years with COVID-19, enrolled during active disease.

This clone came up a few times. The V call is TRBV19, the J call TRBJ1-6, with 7 bases aligning to TRBD1. The CDR3 loop spans 19 amino acids. V trimming: 7 bases; J trimming: 5 bases; junction bases outside the gene matches: 20. The germline gives CDR1 LNHDA, CDR2 SQIVND (reference sequence). CDR3 loop: CASKLGAGTAFRDNSPLHF. CDR3 DNA: TGTGCCAGTAAATTGGGGGCAGGGACAGCCTTTCGGGATAATTCACCCCTCCACTTT.

This clone appeared a few times. The chain joins TRBV3-1 (or the pseudogene TRBV3-2) to TRBJ1-3; 7 bases are shared with TRBD1. Per the germline V gene, CDR1 is LGHDT and CDR2 is YNNKEL (reference sequence). V was pared by 4 bases and J by 8 bases, with 11 bases of the junction left unmatched. The CDR3 is 15 residues long. For the CDR3, the DNA is TGTGCCAGCAGCCGTGGGGACCTTCAGGGGGACACCATATATTTT. It yields the protein CASSRGDLQGDTIYF.

Details on this clone: Other DNA sequences in this sample translate to the same CDR3. This chain links TRBV7-2 with TRBJ2-1; no firm D call. V lost 1 base to trimming and J lost 6 bases, with 7 bases between them. This CDR3 spans 13 amino acids. Germline V gene sequence: CDR1 SGHTA, CDR2 FQGNSA. The CDR3 sequence: CASSLGAGNEQFF. The CDR3 DNA follows: TGTGCCAGCAGCTTAGGGGCTGGCAATGAGCAGTTCTTC. The full variable domain, with the rest looked up from reference TRBV7-2 and TRBJ2-1, is GAGVSQSPSNKVTEKGKDVELRCDPISGHTALYWYRQSLGQGLEFLIYFQGNSAPDKSGLPSDRFSAERTGGSVSTLTIQRTQQEDSAVYLCASSLGAGNEQFFGPGTRLTVL.

In its sample, this clone was seen once. The chain joins TRBV7-8 to TRBJ1-5; no reliable D call. Germline V gene sequence: CDR1 SGHVS, CDR2 FQNEAQ. The CDR3 has 14 residues. The V and J ends lost 0 bases and 5 bases respectively, with 8 bases between them. CDR3 sequence: CASSLAGAYQPQHF. The CDR3 nucleotides read TGTGCCAGCAGCTTAGCAGGAGCCTATCAGCCCCAGCATTTT.

The chain links TRBV7-2 to TRBJ1-2; D may be TRBD1 (5 bases). Trimming took 5 bases from V and 8 from J, leaving 30 bases between them. This CDR3 contains 18 residues. CDR1 and CDR2 from the germline V gene are SGHTA and FQGNSA. The CDR3 loop reads CASSAEVGLSDLKGGYTF. The DNA of the CDR3 is TGTGCCAGCAGCGCCGAGGTGGGACTCTCAGACCTTAAAGGGGGCTACACCTTC. Drawing the rest from reference TRBV7-2 and TRBJ1-2, the complete variable domain is GAGVSQSPSNKVTEKGKDVELRCDPISGHTALYWYRQSLGQGLEFLIYFQGNSAPDKSGLPSDRFSAERTGGSVSTLTIQRTQQEDSAVYLCASSAEVGLSDLKGGYTFGSGTRLTVV.

Regarding this clone: One base away lies a much larger clone, so this may be a sequencing read error. The V call is TRBV7-3, the J call TRBJ2-3; 12 bases agree with TRBD2. The junction had 1 base not matched to a gene; V was cut back by 5 bases and J by 4 bases. The CDR3 length is 14 residues. CDR1 is SGHTA and CDR2 is FQGTGA in the germline V gene. The CDR3 loop is CASSPSGGADTQYF. CDR3 DNA: TGTGCCAGCAGCCCTAGCGGGGGGGCAGATACGCAGTATTTT.

The chain joins TRBV3-1 (or the pseudogene TRBV3-2) to TRBJ2-3; 10 bases fit TRBD2. The CDR3 consists of 15 residues. Trimming took 3 bases from V and 10 from J; bases not matched to a gene: 10. Germline lookup yields CDR1 LGHDT and CDR2 YNNKEL (reference sequence). In DNA form, the CDR3 reads TGTGCCAGCAGCCATGTACTAGCGGGGTGCAGGGCGCAGTATTTT. This codes for CASSHVLAGCRAQYF.

The chain carries TRBV28 and TRBJ1-5, with D possibly matching TRBD1 (6 bases). This CDR3 is 14 amino acids long. Germline V CDR1 and CDR2: MDHEN, SYDVKM. V was clipped by 6 bases and J by 0 bases, with 9 bases between them. The CDR3: CASRGAYSNQPQHF. CDR3 nucleotides: TGTGCCAGCAGGGGGGCCTATAGCAATCAGCCCCAGCATTTT.

The V call is TRBV6-5, the J call TRBJ2-7; maybe TRBD1 (6 bases). The V end lost 4 bases, the J end lost 2 bases, and 18 bases lay between the germline ends. Germline V CDR1 and CDR2: MNHEY, SVGAGI. CDR3 size: 16 residues. In nucleotides, the CDR3 is TGTGCCAGCAGTTCAAACCGGGGACATTTACCCTACGAGCAGTACGTC. Translating gives CASSSNRGHLPYEQYV.

This clone was seen a single time. The J gene is TRBJ1-5, the V gene TRBV4-1; D not certain. V lost 1 base to trimming and J lost 7 bases, with 11 bases between them. CDR1 and CDR2 from the germline V gene are MGHRA and YSYEKL. The CDR3 consists of 14 residues. The CDR3 DNA follows: TGCGCCAGCAGCCAAGGCCGTGAGGGACAGCCCCAGCATTTT. Protein product: CASSQGREGQPQHF.

In its sample, this clone was seen a few times. The J gene is TRBJ2-3, the V gene TRBV12-5; 7 positions agree with TRBD2. Per germline, CDR1 LGHNT and CDR2 FRNRAP. Trimming removed 7 bases from V and 2 bases from J; junction bases left unmatched: 6. The CDR3 is 14 amino acids. CDR3 loop: CASAWRETTDTQYF. CDR3 coding DNA: TGTGCTAGTGCCTGGCGGGAGACCACAGATACGCAGTATTTT.

The chain carries TRBV7-9 and TRBJ2-2; 7 nucleotides match TRBD1. The CDR3 spans 17 residues. The junction had 13 bases not matched to a gene; V was cut back by 4 bases and J by 5 bases. CDR1 SEHNR and CDR2 FQNEAQ come from the germline V gene (reference sequence). The CDR3 loop is CASSSLDRRPLTGELFF. CDR3 nucleotide sequence: TGTGCCAGCAGCTCGTTGGACAGGCGGCCCCTAACCGGGGAGCTGTTTTTT.

The rearrangement joins TRBV2 to TRBJ1-2, with D possibly being TRBD1 (6 bases). The ends were cut back, 5 bases at V and 4 bases at J, with 17 bases in the middle. This CDR3 has 15 amino acids. The germline V gene has CDR1 SNHLY and CDR2 FYNNEI. The CDR3 sequence: CASSLGRGGAYGYTF. The CDR3 DNA follows: TGTGCCAGCAGTCTAGGGAGAGGGGGAGCCTATGGCTACACCTTC.

This chain joins TRBV6-2 or TRBV6-3 and TRBJ1-2; a weak D match, TRBD1 (6 bases). Germline V gene data show CDR1 as MNHEY and CDR2 as SVGEGT. This CDR3 region has 14 residues. Trimming removed 2 bases from V and 8 bases from J, with 15 bases in between. The CDR3 DNA follows: TGTGCCAGCAGTTACGACCCCGGGACACTCGGCTACACCTTC. As protein: CASSYDPGTLGYTF.